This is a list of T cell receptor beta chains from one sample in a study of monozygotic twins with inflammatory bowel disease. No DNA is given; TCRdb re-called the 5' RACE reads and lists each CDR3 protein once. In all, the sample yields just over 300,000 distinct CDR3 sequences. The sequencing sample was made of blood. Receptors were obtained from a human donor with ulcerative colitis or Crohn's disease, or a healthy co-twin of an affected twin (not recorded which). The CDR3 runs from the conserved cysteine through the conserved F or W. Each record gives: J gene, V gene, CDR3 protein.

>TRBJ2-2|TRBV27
CASRAGAGTGELFF
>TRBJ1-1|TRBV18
CASSPPQGGSMNTEAFF
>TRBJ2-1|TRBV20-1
CSAPEMSNEQFF
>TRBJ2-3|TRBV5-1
CASSLGLTSSEAQYF
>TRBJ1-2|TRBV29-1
CSARRGTQYSYGYTF
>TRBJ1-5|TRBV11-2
CASSLEPSRSNQPQHF
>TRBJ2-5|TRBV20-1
CSARAPIFFVTQYF
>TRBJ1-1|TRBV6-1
CASSPGERLNTEAFF
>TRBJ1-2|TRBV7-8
CASSFSPGYGYTF
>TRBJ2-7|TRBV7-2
CASSLFVGGGFSYEQYF
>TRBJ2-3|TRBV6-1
CASSEVSSTDTQYF
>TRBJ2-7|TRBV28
CASREGADDEQYF
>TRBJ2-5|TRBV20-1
CSAREKGANQETQYF
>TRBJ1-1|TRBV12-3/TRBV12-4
CASSLYLGLSNTEAFF
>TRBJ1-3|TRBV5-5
CASSLKGLGNTIYF
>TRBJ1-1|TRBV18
CASSPQTGRTEAFF
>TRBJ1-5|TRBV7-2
CASSLSGSADQPQHF
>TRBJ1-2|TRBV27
CASSFYGTNYGYTF
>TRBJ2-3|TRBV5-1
CASSFTPGQGTDTQYF
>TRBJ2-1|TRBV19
CASKTQTGGSYNEQFF
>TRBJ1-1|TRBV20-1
CSARDPKVGALEAFF
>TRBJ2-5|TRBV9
CASSLGPPSGQETQYF
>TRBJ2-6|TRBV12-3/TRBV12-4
CASSLDVRVRVRSGANVLTF
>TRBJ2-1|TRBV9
CASSETGSIQFF
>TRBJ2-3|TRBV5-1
CASSLGPTAAQYF
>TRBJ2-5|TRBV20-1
CSARAGGKETQYF
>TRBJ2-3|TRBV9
CASSVGGTDTQYF
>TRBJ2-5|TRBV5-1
CASSLLPQETQYF
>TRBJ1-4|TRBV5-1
CASSLVRGGNEKLFF
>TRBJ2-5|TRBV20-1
CSARFGTIGETQYF
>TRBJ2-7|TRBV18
CASSQVGVEQYF
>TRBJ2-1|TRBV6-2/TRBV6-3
CASSYTGGKSNEQFF
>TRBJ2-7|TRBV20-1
CSASSALEQYF
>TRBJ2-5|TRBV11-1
CASSLGRANKETQYF
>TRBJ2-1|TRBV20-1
CSATAVGSYNEQFF
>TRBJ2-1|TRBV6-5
CASRATHNEQFF
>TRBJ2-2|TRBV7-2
CASSPLLRGGLTGELFF
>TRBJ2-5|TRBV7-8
CASSDGRETQYF
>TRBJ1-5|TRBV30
CAWSPTGSQPQHF
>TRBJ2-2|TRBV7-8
CASSFQPGELFF